The 6 T cell receptor beta chains presented below share a single source sample, sequenced in a study of Ad26.COV2.S vaccination and SARS-CoV-2 variants. Assay: immunoSEQ multiplex PCR; the TCRdb copy retains only in-frame clones and omits some. The sample consists of around 400,000 clones, approximately 92% of them appearing once. The treatment denotes: roughly 20 received Ad26.COV2.S at low or high dose, single or two shots; about 5 received placebo; per-sample allocation not given. After the first vaccine or placebo injection, samples were drawn on day 63. The sample in question was peripheral blood, obtained in a trial of Ad26.COV2.S vaccine versus placebo. The receptors shown here come from a person aged 18 to 59 who received the Ad26.COV2.S COVID-19 vaccine or a placebo.

The genes are TRBV25-1 and TRBJ2-1, with TRBD2 identical over 7 bases. Germline V gives CDR1 MGHDK, CDR2 SYGVNS. The J segment lost 0 bases and the V segment lost 1 base, leaving 6 bases of the junction unmatched. There are 17 residues in the CDR3. The CDR3 is CASSELLRGSSYNEQFF. CDR3 DNA sequence: TGTGCCAGCAGTGAATTATTGCGGGGGAGCTCCTACAATGAGCAGTTCTTC.

The CDR3, as DNA: TGCGCCAGCAGCCCTGGATACGCCAAAAATGAGCAGTTCTTC. Residues: CASSPGYAKNEQFF. The rearrangement joins TRBV4-3 to TRBJ2-1; no firm D call. This CDR3 has 14 residues. Germline assignment: CDR1 LGHNA and CDR2 YSLEER. Between the trimmed V and J ends, which lost 4 bases and 7 bases, there was a span of 14 bases.

The chain uses TRBV6-5 and TRBJ1-1, with a tentative D call TRBD1 (6 bases). The CDR3 is 13 residues long. V shed 4 bases and J shed 4 bases, with 10 bases lying between them. The germline gives CDR1 MNHEY, CDR2 SVGAGI. The CDR3 nucleotides read TGTGCCAGCAGTTCACAGGGACGCACTGAAGCTTTCTTT. This gives the protein CASSSQGRTEAFF.

This sequence joins TRBV3-1 (or the pseudogene TRBV3-2) and TRBJ2-3; TRBD2 matches at 7 bases. After removal of 1 base from V and 6 bases from J, the junction contained 4 bases not matched to a gene. CDR3 size: 14 residues. Germline V gene data show CDR1 as LGHDT and CDR2 as YNNKEL (reference sequence). The chain's CDR3 is CASSQGRESDTQYF. The CDR3 region has the DNA TGTGCCAGCAGCCAAGGGCGGGAGAGTGATACGCAGTATTTT.

The rearrangement links TRBV7-9 to TRBJ2-1; D call uncertain. The CDR3 is 16 amino acids. CDR1 and CDR2 from the germline V gene are SEHNR and FQNEAQ (reference sequence). The V end was cut by 2 bases, the J end by 2 bases, with 13 bases between. The CDR3 coding sequence is TGTGCCAGCAGCTTAATGGGGTATTGGACCTACAATGAGCAGTTCTTC. This codes for CASSLMGYWTYNEQFF. The variable domain in full, with the rest retrieved from reference TRBV7-9 and TRBJ2-1, is DTGVSQNPRHKITKRGQNVTFRCDPISEHNRLYWYRQTLGQGPEFLTYFQNEAQLEKSRLLSDRFSAERPKGSFSTLEIQRTEQGDSAMYLCASSLMGYWTYNEQFFGPGTRLTVL.

The V call is TRBV18, the J call TRBJ2-2; D uncertain. V lost 5 bases and J 0 bases, leaving 16 bases between the germline ends. From germline, CDR1 is KGHSH and CDR2 LQKENI. The CDR3 length is 17 residues. CDR3 nucleotides: TGTGCCAGCTCAACAGTGACCGCCGGAACGAACACCGGGGAGCTGTTTTTT. Translation: CASSTVTAGTNTGELFF.